A selection of T cell receptor beta chains follows, all from one sample in a study of shared clonotypes between healthy human individuals. Method: immunoSEQ multiplex PCR; TCRdb's copy keeps in-frame clones and lacks some. The table records 1.6 million or so clones, around 95% of them present only once. Sequencing was done on a sample of naive CD4+ T cells sorted from blood. The receptors originated from a man aged 25-40 years in good health. Each CDR3 is given with its conserved first and last residue. D genes are given only for firm matches. Size is stated for part of the rows, as once, few or many counts, or as a class when the clone is expanded.

cdr3_nt	cdr3_aa	cdr3_length	v_call	clone_size	d_call	j_call
TGTGCCAGCAGTAGGACAGGGGGTGCATCCTACGAGCAGTACTTC	CASSRTGGASYEQYF	15	TRBV6-5	NA	TRBD1	TRBJ2-7
TGTGCCTGGAGTGTAGTACAGGGCACCGGGGAGCTGTTTTTT	CAWSVVQGTGELFF	14	TRBV30	NA	NA	TRBJ2-2
TGCGCCAGCAGCTTGATTGGGTTGCCAGATACGCAGTATTTT	CASSLIGLPDTQYF	14	TRBV5-1	NA	NA	TRBJ2-3
TGTGCCAGCAGCTTATATATTAACTATGGCTACACCTTC	CASSLYINYGYTF	13	TRBV7-2	NA	NA	TRBJ1-2
TGTGCCAGTAGTAACACAGGGTATGGCTACACCTTC	CASSNTGYGYTF	12	TRBV19	NA	NA	TRBJ1-2
TGCGCCAGCAGCCTCCTAGCGGGAGTGTCAGATACGCAGTATTTT	CASSLLAGVSDTQYF	15	TRBV4-1	NA	TRBD2	TRBJ2-3
TGTGCCAGCAGCCAAGAAGGGACCAACCTCATAACTTCCACCGGGGAGCTGTTTTTT	CASSQEGTNLITSTGELFF	19	TRBV4-2	NA	NA	TRBJ2-2
TGTGCCAGTAGTATCTCCCCGGGACTAGCGGGAGGCACAGATACGCAGTATTTT	CASSISPGLAGGTDTQYF	18	TRBV19	NA	TRBD2	TRBJ2-3
TGTGCCTGGAGTGTCCGGGAGACCCAGTACTTC	CAWSVRETQYF	11	TRBV30	NA	NA	TRBJ2-5
TGCGCCAGCAGCACAGGGACTAGCGGGAGGGCCGCGAACACCGGGGAGCTGTTTTTT	CASSTGTSGRAANTGELFF	19	TRBV5-1	NA	TRBD2	TRBJ2-2
TGTGCCAGCAGCCTGACCGTGGGACGGGATGTGGGGAATGAGCAGTTCTTC	CASSLTVGRDVGNEQFF	17	TRBV7-3	NA	NA	TRBJ2-1
TGTGCCAGCAGCGTAGTCGGTAGCGGGAGTTGGGACACCGGGGAGCTGTTTTTT	CASSVVGSGSWDTGELFF	18	TRBV9	NA	TRBD2	TRBJ2-2
TGTGCCAGTAGTATACAGCGGGGCAGTGAGCAGTTCTTC	CASSIQRGSEQFF	13	TRBV19	NA	TRBD2	TRBJ2-1
TGTGCCAGCAGCTTTAAAGTCCAGACACAGTACTTC	CASSFKVQTQYF	12	TRBV13	NA	NA	TRBJ2-7
TGTGCCACCAGCAGAGGGGGCCGTAGCACAGATACGCAGTATTTT	CATSRGGRSTDTQYF	15	TRBV15	NA	NA	TRBJ2-3
TGTGCCAGCAGTGAAGGGTTCTATGGCTACACCTTC	CASSEGFYGYTF	12	TRBV6-1	NA	NA	TRBJ1-2
TGTGCCTGGAGCGTAGGGGCGACAGCTGACTATGGCTACACCTTC	CAWSVGATADYGYTF	15	TRBV30	NA	NA	TRBJ1-2
TGTGCCAGCAGTGGGACAGGGTCTAACTATGGCTACACCTTC	CASSGTGSNYGYTF	14	TRBV28	NA	TRBD1	TRBJ1-2
TGCGCCAGCAGCCAAGGGATGGCTAGCGGGAGGTCCTCCTACAATGAGCAGTTCTTC	CASSQGMASGRSSYNEQFF	19	TRBV4-1	NA	TRBD2	TRBJ2-1
TGTGCCAGCAGCTCCCTCGGCCAAGAGACCCAGTACTTC	CASSSLGQETQYF	13	TRBV5-4	NA	NA	TRBJ2-5
TGTGCCAGCAGCCCCCGACAGAGCTATCAGCCCCAGCATTTT	CASSPRQSYQPQHF	14	TRBV7-2	once	NA	TRBJ1-5
TGTGCCAGCAGCTTCGGAACTAATGAAAAACTGTTTTTT	CASSFGTNEKLFF	13	TRBV5-4	NA	NA	TRBJ1-4
TGTGCCAGCTCACCACCGCTAGGACGGGACACCGGGGAGCTGTTTTTT	CASSPPLGRDTGELFF	16	TRBV18	NA	NA	TRBJ2-2
TGTGCCAGCAGCGTAGGCCCGGCGACCTCCTACAATGAGCAGTTCTTC	CASSVGPATSYNEQFF	16	TRBV9	NA	NA	TRBJ2-1
TGTGCCAGCAGCTTAGTGGGGGGTAGCACAGATACGCAGTATTTT	CASSLVGGSTDTQYF	15	TRBV7-2	NA	NA	TRBJ2-3
TGTGCCACAGGGGCTAGCGGCAACAATGAGCAGTTCTTC	CATGASGNNEQFF	13	TRBV10-3	NA	NA	TRBJ2-1
TGCGCCAGCAGTGAAACTAGCGGGAGTTTATACAATGAGCAGTTCTTC	CASSETSGSLYNEQFF	16	TRBV10-1	NA	TRBD2	TRBJ2-1
TGTGCCAGCAGTCACAGGGGTACGAACACTGAAGCTTTCTTT	CASSHRGTNTEAFF	14	TRBV6-5	NA	TRBD1	TRBJ1-1
TGTGCCAGCAGTTCGGGACAGACCTACGAGCAGTACTTC	CASSSGQTYEQYF	13	TRBV27	NA	TRBD1	TRBJ2-7
TGTGCCAGCAGCGTAGATGCCTTGGGGCTCGACGGCGGCGGGGAGCTGTTTTTT	CASSVDALGLDGGGELFF	18	TRBV9	NA	NA	TRBJ2-2
TGTGCCAGCAGCTCGCCCCAATACGAGCAGTACTTC	CASSSPQYEQYF	12	TRBV5-6	NA	NA	TRBJ2-7
TGTGCCAGCAGTTACTTGACAGGCAATGAGCAGTTCTTC	CASSYLTGNEQFF	13	TRBV6-5	NA	NA	TRBJ2-1
TGTGCCAGCAGCTTCGAAGGGCTCAATCAGCCCCAGCATTTT	CASSFEGLNQPQHF	14	TRBV7-2	NA	NA	TRBJ1-5
TGTGCCACCAGCATGGGGACCTACAATGAGCAGTTCTTC	CATSMGTYNEQFF	13	TRBV15	NA	NA	TRBJ2-1
TGCGCCAGCAGCCAAGGGGCCCAGGACAGCCACTATGGCTACACCTTC	CASSQGAQDSHYGYTF	16	TRBV4-3	NA	NA	TRBJ1-2
TGTGCCAGCTCACCGGGCGGACTTGGGTATGGCTACACCTTC	CASSPGGLGYGYTF	14	TRBV18	NA	NA	TRBJ1-2
TGTGCCAGCAGCTTGGCGATAGCGGGGCATAATGAGCAGTTCTTC	CASSLAIAGHNEQFF	15	TRBV5-4	NA	TRBD2	TRBJ2-1
TGTGCCAGCAGCTTCTTGCGACGGACTCTATACTACGAGCAGTACTTC	CASSFLRRTLYYEQYF	16	TRBV5-6	NA	NA	TRBJ2-7
TGTGCCAGTAGTATTCGGTACCGACTAGCGGGAGGACGCGACGAGCAGTACTTC	CASSIRYRLAGGRDEQYF	18	TRBV19	NA	TRBD2	TRBJ2-7
TGCGCCAGCAGCTTGGGTTTCACCTCCTACGAGCAGTACTTC	CASSLGFTSYEQYF	14	TRBV5-1	NA	NA	TRBJ2-7
TGTGCCAGCAGCAGCAGCAAAGAGACCCAGTACTTC	CASSSSKETQYF	12	TRBV28	NA	NA	TRBJ2-5
TGTGCTAGCAGCGAACAGACCCAAGAGACCCAGTACTTC	CASSEQTQETQYF	13	TRBV7-7	NA	NA	TRBJ2-5
TGTGCCAGCAAAAGACAGGGGGCATACGAGCAGTACTTC	CASKRQGAYEQYF	13	TRBV6-5	NA	TRBD1	TRBJ2-7
TGTGCCAGCTCACCATCAACCACACAGTACTTC	CASSPSTTQYF	11	TRBV18	NA	NA	TRBJ2-7
TGTGCCAGCAGAACCCCCGGCTCCGGGGAGCTGTTTTTT	CASRTPGSGELFF	13	TRBV11-2	once	NA	TRBJ2-2
TGCGCCAGCAGCCTTAGGACTAGCGGGAGTACCAATGAGCAGTTCTTC	CASSLRTSGSTNEQFF	16	TRBV5-1	NA	TRBD2	TRBJ2-1
TGTGCCAGTAGTATGGTGGGAAATGAGGAGACCCAGTACTTC	CASSMVGNEETQYF	14	TRBV19	NA	NA	TRBJ2-5
TGTGCCAGCAGCCGGCGGGGGTTAACCGGGGAGCTGTTTTTT	CASSRRGLTGELFF	14	TRBV7-2	NA	TRBD2	TRBJ2-2
TGTGCCAGCAGTTACTCGAATGCAGGGAACACTGAAGCTTTCTTT	CASSYSNAGNTEAFF	15	TRBV6-5	NA	NA	TRBJ1-1
TGTGCCAGCAGGGGCGGGACCATCCACTGGAATGAGCAGTTCTTC	CASRGGTIHWNEQFF	15	TRBV6-5	NA	NA	TRBJ2-1
TGTCAGGCAGGGCAGAACACTGAAGCTTTCTTT	CQAGQNTEAFF	11	TRBV30	NA	NA	TRBJ1-1
TGTGCCAGCAGTGAAGCGCCCGGGCAGTACAATGAGCAGTTCTTC	CASSEAPGQYNEQFF	15	TRBV2	NA	NA	TRBJ2-1
TGTGCCAGCAGCTTAGGGCCAGATACGCAGTATTTT	CASSLGPDTQYF	12	TRBV7-9	NA	NA	TRBJ2-3